Reported below is one TCR beta chain. What it binds is not known. Some clones are missing from TCRdb's copy, which holds only in-frame ones; the method was immunoSEQ multiplex PCR. Altogether tens of thousands of clones are present, 90% being singletons, with the ten largest covering around 0.11%. This CDR3 has 12 amino acids. CDR1 and CDR2 from the germline V gene are MNHEY and SVGAGI. The V end lost 6 bases, the J end lost 0 bases, and 4 bases lay between the germline ends. This sample is part of a study of graft-versus-host responses after intestinal transplantation. Study as a whole: Transplant types were multivisceral, liver-intestinal, or isolated intestinal. Tacrolimus and steroids were given for around 3 years to all recipients after anti-thymocyte globulin induction.

Overall study findings and caveats: Early post-transplant HvG declines showed an association with peak circulating GvH clone levels.

This clonotype originated in a human donor who received an intestinal transplant. The J gene is TRBJ2-3, the V gene TRBV6-5; D is unclear. The sequencing here drew on unstimulated CD4+ T cells sorted from spleen or lymph node cells, taken before intestinal transplant. The CDR3 here is CASRASTDTQYF. The CDR3 nucleotides read TGTGCCAGCAGGGCCAGCACAGATACGCAGTATTTT.